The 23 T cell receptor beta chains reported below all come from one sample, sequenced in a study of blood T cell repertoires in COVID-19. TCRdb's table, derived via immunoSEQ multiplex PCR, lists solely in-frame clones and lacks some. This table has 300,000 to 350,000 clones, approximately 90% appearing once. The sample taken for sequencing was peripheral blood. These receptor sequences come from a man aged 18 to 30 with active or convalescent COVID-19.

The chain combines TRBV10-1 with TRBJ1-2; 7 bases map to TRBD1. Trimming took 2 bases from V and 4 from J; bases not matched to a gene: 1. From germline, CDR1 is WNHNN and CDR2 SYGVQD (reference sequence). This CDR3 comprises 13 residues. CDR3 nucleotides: TGCGCCAGCAGTGAGGACAGGGCCTATGGCTACACCTTC. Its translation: CASSEDRAYGYTF.

The DNA for the CDR3 is TGTGCCAGTAGTTTTCGCCAGACTAGCGGGAGGGCCGATGAGCAGTTCTTC. Translation: CASSFRQTSGRADEQFF. The chain has TRBV19 and TRBJ2-1; 14 nucleotides match TRBD2. Looked up from germline, CDR1 is LNHDA and CDR2 is SQIVND (reference sequence). There are 17 residues in the CDR3. Trimming took 5 bases from V and 8 from J; bases not matched to a gene: 11.

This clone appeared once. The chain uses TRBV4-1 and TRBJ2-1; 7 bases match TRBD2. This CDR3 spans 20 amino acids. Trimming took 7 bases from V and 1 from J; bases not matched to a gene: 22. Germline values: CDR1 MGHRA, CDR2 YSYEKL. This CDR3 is CASKQVPKMGRELSYNEQFF. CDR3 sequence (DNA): TGCGCCAGCAAACAAGTCCCCAAAATGGGGCGGGAGCTGTCCTACAATGAGCAGTTCTTC.

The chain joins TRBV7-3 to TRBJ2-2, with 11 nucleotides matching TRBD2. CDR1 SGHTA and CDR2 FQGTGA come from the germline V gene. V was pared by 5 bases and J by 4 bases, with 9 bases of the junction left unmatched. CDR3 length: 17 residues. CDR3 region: CASSPRGTSGRTGELFF. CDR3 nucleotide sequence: TGTGCCAGCAGCCCAAGGGGGACTAGCGGACGCACCGGGGAGCTGTTTTTT.

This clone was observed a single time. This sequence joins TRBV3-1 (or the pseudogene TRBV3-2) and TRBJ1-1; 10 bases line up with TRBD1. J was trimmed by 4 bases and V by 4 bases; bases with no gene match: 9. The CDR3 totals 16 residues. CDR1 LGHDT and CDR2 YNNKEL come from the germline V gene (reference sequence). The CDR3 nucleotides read TGTGCCAGCAGCCGATCCGGGACAGGGGTTTTCACTGAAGCTTTCTTT. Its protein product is CASSRSGTGVFTEAFF.

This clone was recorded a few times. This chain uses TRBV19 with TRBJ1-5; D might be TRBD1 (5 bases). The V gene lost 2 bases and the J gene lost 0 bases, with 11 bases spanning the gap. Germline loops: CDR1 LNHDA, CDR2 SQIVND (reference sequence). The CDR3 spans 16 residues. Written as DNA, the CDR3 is TGTGCCAGTAGTATAAGTAAGGGGATTAGCAATCAGCCCCAGCATTTT. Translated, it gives CASSISKGISNQPQHF.

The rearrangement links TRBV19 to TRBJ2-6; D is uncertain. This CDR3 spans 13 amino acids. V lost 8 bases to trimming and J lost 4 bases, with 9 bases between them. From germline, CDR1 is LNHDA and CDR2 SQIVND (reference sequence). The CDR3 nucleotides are TGTGCCAGTGGTCTCGGGGGGGCCAACGTCCTGACTTTC. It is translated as CASGLGGANVLTF.

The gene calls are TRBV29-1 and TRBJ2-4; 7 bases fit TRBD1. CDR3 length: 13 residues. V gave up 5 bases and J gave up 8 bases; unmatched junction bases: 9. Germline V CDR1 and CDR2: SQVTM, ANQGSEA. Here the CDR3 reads CSVRSGGSDIQYF. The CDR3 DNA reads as TGCAGCGTTCGTTCAGGGGGAAGTGACATTCAGTACTTC.

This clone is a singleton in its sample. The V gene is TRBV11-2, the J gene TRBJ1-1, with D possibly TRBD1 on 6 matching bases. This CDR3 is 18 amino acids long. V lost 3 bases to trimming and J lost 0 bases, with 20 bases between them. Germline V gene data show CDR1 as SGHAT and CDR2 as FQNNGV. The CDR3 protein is CASSFYGFRGGMNTEAFF. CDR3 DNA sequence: TGTGCCAGCAGCTTCTATGGCTTCAGGGGAGGGATGAACACTGAAGCTTTCTTT.

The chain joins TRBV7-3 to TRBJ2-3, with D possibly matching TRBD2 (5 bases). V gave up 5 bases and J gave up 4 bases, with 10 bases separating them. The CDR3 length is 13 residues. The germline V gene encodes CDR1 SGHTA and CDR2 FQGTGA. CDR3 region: CASSEGGADTQYF. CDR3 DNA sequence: TGTGCCAGCAGCGAAGGAGGTGCAGATACGCAGTATTTT.

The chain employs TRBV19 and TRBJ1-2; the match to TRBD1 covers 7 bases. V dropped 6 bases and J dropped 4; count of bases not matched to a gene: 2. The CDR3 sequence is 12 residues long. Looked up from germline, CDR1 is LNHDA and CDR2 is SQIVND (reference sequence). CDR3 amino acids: CASRTGPYGYTF. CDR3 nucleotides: TGTGCCAGTAGGACAGGGCCCTATGGCTACACCTTC.

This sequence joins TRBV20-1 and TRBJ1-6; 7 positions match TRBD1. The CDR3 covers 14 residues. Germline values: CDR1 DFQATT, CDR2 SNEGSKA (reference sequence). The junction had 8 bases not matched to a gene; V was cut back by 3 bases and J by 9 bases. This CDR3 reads CSASSGRGSSPLHF. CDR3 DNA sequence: TGCAGTGCTAGTTCCGGCAGGGGGAGTTCACCCCTCCACTTT.

The DNA of the CDR3 is TGCGCCAGCAGCGCGACTAGCGAGCCCGGAACAGATACGCAGTATTTT. Protein sequence: CASSATSEPGTDTQYF. The genes are TRBV5-1 and TRBJ2-3; 8 bases map to TRBD2. The CDR3 sequence is 16 residues long. Germline trimming cut 4 bases from V and 3 bases from J; bases unmatched to any gene: 10. Per the germline V gene, CDR1 is SGHRS and CDR2 is YFSETQ.

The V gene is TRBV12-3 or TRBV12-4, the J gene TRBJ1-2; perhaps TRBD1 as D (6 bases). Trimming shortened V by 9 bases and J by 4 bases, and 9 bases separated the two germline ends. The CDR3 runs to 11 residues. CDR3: CASTQGYGYTF. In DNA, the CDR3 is TGTGCCAGTACACAGGGCTATGGCTACACCTTC.

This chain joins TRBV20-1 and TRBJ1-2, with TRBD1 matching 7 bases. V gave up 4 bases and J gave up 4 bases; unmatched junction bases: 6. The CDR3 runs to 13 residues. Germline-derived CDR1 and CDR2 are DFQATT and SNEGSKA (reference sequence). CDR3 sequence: CSANDRVSYGYTF. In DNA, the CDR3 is TGCAGTGCTAATGACAGGGTGTCCTATGGCTACACCTTC.

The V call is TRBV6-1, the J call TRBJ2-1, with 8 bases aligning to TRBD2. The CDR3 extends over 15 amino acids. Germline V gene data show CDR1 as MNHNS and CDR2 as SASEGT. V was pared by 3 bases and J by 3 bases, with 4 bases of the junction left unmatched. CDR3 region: CASSDGLAGYNEQFF. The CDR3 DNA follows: TGTGCCAGCAGTGACGGCCTAGCGGGCTACAATGAGCAGTTCTTC.

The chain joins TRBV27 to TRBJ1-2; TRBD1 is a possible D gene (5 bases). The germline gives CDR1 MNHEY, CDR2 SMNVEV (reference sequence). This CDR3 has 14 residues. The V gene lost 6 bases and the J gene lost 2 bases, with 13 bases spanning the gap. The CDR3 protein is CASRPRGGNYGYTF. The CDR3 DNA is TGTGCCAGCAGACCACGGGGGGGAAACTATGGCTACACCTTC.

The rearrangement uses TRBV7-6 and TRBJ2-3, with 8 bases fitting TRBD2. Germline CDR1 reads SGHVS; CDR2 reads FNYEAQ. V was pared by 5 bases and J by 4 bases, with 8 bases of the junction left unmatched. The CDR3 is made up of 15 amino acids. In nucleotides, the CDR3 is TGTGCCAGCAGCCTCCGGACTAGCTCGGCAGATACGCAGTATTTT. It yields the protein CASSLRTSSADTQYF.

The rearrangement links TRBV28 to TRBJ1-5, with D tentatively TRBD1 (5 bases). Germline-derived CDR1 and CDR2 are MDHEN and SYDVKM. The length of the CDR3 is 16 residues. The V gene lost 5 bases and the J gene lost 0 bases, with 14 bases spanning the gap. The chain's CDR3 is CASSRSGGYSNQPQHF. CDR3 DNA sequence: TGTGCCAGCAGTCGCTCGGGGGGTTATAGCAATCAGCCCCAGCATTTT.

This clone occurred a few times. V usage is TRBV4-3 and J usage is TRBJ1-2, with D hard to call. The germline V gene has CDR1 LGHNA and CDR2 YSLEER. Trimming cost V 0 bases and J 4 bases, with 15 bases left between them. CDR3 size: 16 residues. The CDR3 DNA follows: TGCGCCAGCAGCCAAGAACTCGTCTCCGATGGCTATGGCTACACCTTC. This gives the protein CASSQELVSDGYGYTF.

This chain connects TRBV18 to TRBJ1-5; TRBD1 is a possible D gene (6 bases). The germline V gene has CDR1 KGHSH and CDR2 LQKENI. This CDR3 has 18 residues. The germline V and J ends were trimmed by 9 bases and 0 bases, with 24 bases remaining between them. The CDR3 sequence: CARVSTGSMCDSNQPQHF. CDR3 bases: TGTGCCAGAGTATCGACAGGATCTATGTGTGATAGCAATCAGCCCCAGCATTTT.

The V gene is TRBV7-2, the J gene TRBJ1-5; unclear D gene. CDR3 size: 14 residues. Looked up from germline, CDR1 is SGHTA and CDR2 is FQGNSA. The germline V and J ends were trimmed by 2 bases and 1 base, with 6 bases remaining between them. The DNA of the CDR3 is TGTGCCAGCAGCTTATACGGGAGCAATCAGCCCCAGCATTTT. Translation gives CASSLYGSNQPQHF.

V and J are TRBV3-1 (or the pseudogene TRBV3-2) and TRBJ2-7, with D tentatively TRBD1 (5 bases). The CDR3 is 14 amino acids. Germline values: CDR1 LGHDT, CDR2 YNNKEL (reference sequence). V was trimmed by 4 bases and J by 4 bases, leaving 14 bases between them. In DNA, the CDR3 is TGTGCCAGCAGCCGTCCAGGGTTGGGGTACGAGCAGTACTTC. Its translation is CASSRPGLGYEQYF.